The 22 T cell receptor beta chains listed next were all sequenced from one sample in a study of OX40 agonist ivuxolimab in advanced cancers. Assay: immunoSEQ multiplex PCR; the TCRdb copy retains only in-frame clones and omits some. The repertoire holds 30,000 to 35,000 clones, with approximately 80% as singletons. Sequenced here: CD4+ or CD8+ T cells sorted from blood, sampled in a trial of the OX40 agonist ivuxolimab. Source of these receptors: an adult with an advanced solid tumor such as melanoma, head and neck, liver or kidney cancer.

This chain joins TRBV7-8 and TRBJ2-5; D possibly corresponds to TRBD1 (5 bases). The CDR3 has 14 amino acids. Deletions cut 0 bases from V and 2 bases from J, with 7 bases between. Germline values: CDR1 SGHVS, CDR2 FQNEAQ. In DNA, the CDR3 is TGTGCCAGCAGCTTAGCTCCAGGGCAAGAGACCCAGTACTTC. Protein: CASSLAPGQETQYF.

J is TRBJ1-2 and V is TRBV6-6; D is unclear. CDR3 length: 15 residues. The V end was cut by 3 bases, the J end by 7 bases, with 18 bases between. Germline values: CDR1 MNHNY, CDR2 SVGAGI (reference sequence). CDR3 sequence: CASSYSETDGGGYTF. CDR3 nucleotide sequence: TGTGCCAGCAGTTATTCGGAGACGGACGGAGGTGGCTACACCTTC.

The chain employs TRBV30 and TRBJ2-7; tentatively, D is TRBD1 or TRBD2 (5 bases each). Germline loops: CDR1 GTSNPN, CDR2 SVGIG (reference sequence). CDR3 length: 14 amino acids. Trimming pared 0 bases from V and 7 bases from J, leaving 16 bases between. CDR3 nucleotide sequence: TGTGCCTGGAGTGTGGTTTTACCCGAGGGGGAGCAGTACTTC. Translated, it gives CAWSVVLPEGEQYF.

The J gene is TRBJ2-7, the V gene TRBV6-6; D ambiguous. V lost 4 bases, J lost 3 bases, and 16 bases lay in between. From germline, CDR1 is MNHNY and CDR2 SVGAGI (reference sequence). This CDR3 contains 15 residues. CDR3 region: CASSWKSGSYYEQYF. The CDR3 DNA reads as TGTGCCAGCAGTTGGAAGAGTGGCTCTTACTACGAGCAGTACTTC.

V and J are TRBV21-1 and TRBJ1-4; the DNA was not compared with TRBD1, the D call given in the table. TRBV21-1 is noted as a pseudogene. The CDR3 is 11 amino acids. In DNA form, the CDR3 reads TGTGCCAGATTAACAGGGGAGAAACTGTTTTTT. This encodes CARLTGEKLFF.

The chain couples TRBV9 to TRBJ2-1; D could derive from TRBD1 or TRBD2 (5 bases each). Germline V CDR1 and CDR2: SGDLS, YYNGEE. V shed 0 bases and J shed 7 bases, with 11 bases lying between them. The CDR3 is made up of 14 amino acids. DNA of the CDR3: TGTGCCAGCAGCGTAGCTCCCGAGGGGAATGAGCAGTTCTTC. Its translation is CASSVAPEGNEQFF.

This clone came up a few times. The chain recombines TRBV9 with TRBJ2-2; 7 bases are a match to TRBD1. V trimming: 2 bases; J trimming: 7 bases; junction bases outside the gene matches: 5. CDR1 and CDR2 from the germline V gene are SGDLS and YYNGEE. The CDR3 is 14 amino acids. As DNA, the CDR3 is TGTGCCAGCAGCGTTCGAGGGGGCAACGGGGAGCTGTTTTTT. It specifies CASSVRGGNGELFF.

This sequence joins TRBV11-2 and TRBJ1-2, with 10 bases lining up with TRBD1. Unmatched junction bases numbered 8, after V lost 5 bases and J lost 8 bases. The CDR3 is made up of 14 amino acids. Germline values: CDR1 SGHAT, CDR2 FQNNGV. The CDR3 DNA is TGTGCCAGCAGCCGAAACCGGGACAGGGGCGGCTACACCTTC. Translated: CASSRNRDRGGYTF.

The gene calls are TRBV7-9 and TRBJ2-7; D is uncertain. The CDR3 is made up of 15 amino acids. V was trimmed by 5 bases and J by 3 bases, leaving 17 bases between them. Germline V CDR1 and CDR2: SEHNR, FQNEAQ (reference sequence). The CDR3 loop is CASSPISPNLYEQYF. CDR3 DNA: TGTGCCAGCAGCCCTATATCCCCGAACCTCTACGAGCAGTACTTC.

The genes are TRBV9 and TRBJ1-1, with D unclear. CDR3 length: 13 residues. V lost 0 bases to trimming and J lost 0 bases, with 3 bases between them. The V gene's germline CDR1 is SGDLS and CDR2 YYNGEE. CDR3 sequence reads: CASSVGMNTEAFF. The CDR3 DNA is TGTGCCAGCAGCGTAGGGATGAACACTGAAGCTTTCTTT.

V and J are TRBV7-9 and TRBJ2-3, with 11 bases aligning to TRBD2. Germline V CDR1 and CDR2: SEHNR, FQNEAQ (reference sequence). V shed 0 bases and J 3 bases; nucleotides not matched to a gene: 5. This CDR3 is built from 17 residues. This chain's CDR3 is CASSLATPSGRTDTQYF. CDR3 nucleotides: TGTGCCAGCAGCTTAGCGACCCCTAGCGGGAGGACAGATACGCAGTATTTT.

The gene calls are TRBV11-2 and TRBJ2-4, with TRBD2 as a possible D gene (5 bases). V was trimmed by 1 base and J by 9 bases, leaving 16 bases between them. The germline gives CDR1 SGHAT, CDR2 FQNNGV. This CDR3 spans 15 amino acids. CDR3 in DNA: TGTGCCAGCAGCTTAGGGGCCGGCACACTAGGCATTCAGTACTTC. Translating gives CASSLGAGTLGIQYF. Together with reference TRBV11-2 and TRBJ2-4, the CDR3 gives the full variable domain: EAGVAQSPRYKIIEKRQSVAFWCNPISGHATLYWYQQILGQGPKLLIQFQNNGVVDDSQLPKDRFSAERLKGVDSTLKIQPAKLEDSAVYLCASSLGAGTLGIQYFGAGTRLSVL.

This clone has only one observation. V is TRBV9 and J is TRBJ2-1; D assignment may be TRBD1 or TRBD2 (5 bases each). Germline V gene data show CDR1 as SGDLS and CDR2 as YYNGEE. V was shortened by 4 bases and J by 1 base, with 12 bases between the two germline ends. The CDR3 consists of 15 residues. The CDR3 region has the DNA TGTGCCAGCAGCCCACGGGACGGATCCTACAATGAGCAGTTCTTC. Translation gives CASSPRDGSYNEQFF.

The chain is built from TRBV10-1 and TRBJ2-5; a possible D gene is TRBD1 (6 bases). Germline CDR1 WNHNN, CDR2 SYGVQD (reference sequence). This CDR3 spans 14 amino acids. V was trimmed by 5 bases and J by 4 bases, leaving 14 bases between them. The CDR3 loop is CASSLDRNAETQYF. The DNA of the CDR3 is TGCGCCAGCAGTTTGGACAGAAATGCAGAGACCCAGTACTTC.

This sequence joins TRBV28 and TRBJ1-5; weak D call: TRBD1 (5 bases). V dropped 7 bases and J dropped 3 bases, with 16 bases sitting between them. This CDR3 spans 15 amino acids. Germline CDR1 and CDR2: MDHEN and SYDVKM. In DNA, the CDR3 is TGTGCCAGCAACCTACCCGACAGAAACAATCAGCCCCAGCATTTT. Its protein is CASNLPDRNNQPQHF.

This rearrangement joins TRBV28 to TRBJ1-1, with unresolved D. Germline-derived CDR1 and CDR2 are MDHEN and SYDVKM. This CDR3 has 13 residues. Trimming pared 5 bases from V and 0 bases from J, leaving 7 bases between. CDR3 in amino acids: CASSRHLNTEAFF. The CDR3 DNA reads TGTGCCAGCAGTCGCCACTTGAACACTGAAGCTTTCTTT.

A remark on this clone: One junction end does not reproduce the germline sequence, and a read error may be involved. J is TRBJ2-7 and V is TRBV11-2, with a tentative D call TRBD1 (7 bases). Germline CDR1 reads SGHAT; CDR2 reads FQNNGV. The CDR3 is made up of 15 amino acids. The CDR3 DNA follows: TGCGCCTCCAGGGGGACGCGGAGGGGGTCTGAAGAGCAGTACTTC. This encodes CASRGTRRGSEEQYF.

The J gene is TRBJ2-3, the V gene TRBV5-4, with 8 nucleotides matching TRBD2. J gave up 2 bases and V 6 bases, and 5 bases lay outside the gene matches. Germline CDR1 SGHNT, CDR2 YYREEE (reference sequence). The CDR3 is 14 residues long. CDR3 residues: CASTPGLDTDTQYF. Here the CDR3 DNA reads TGTGCCAGCACCCCGGGACTAGACACAGATACGCAGTATTTT.

V is TRBV30 and J is TRBJ1-3; D not certain. With 3 bases removed from V and 7 bases from J, the gap between germline ends came to 13 bases. The germline CDR1 and CDR2 sequences are GTSNPN and SVGIG (reference sequence). There are 13 residues in the CDR3. The CDR3 region is CAWSRLAGNTIYF. CDR3 sequence (DNA): TGTGCCTGGAGCCGGTTGGCCGGGAACACCATATATTTT.

As regards this clone: In the same sample, other DNA sequences code for this CDR3. The chain joins TRBV5-1 to TRBJ2-7, with a tentative D call TRBD1 (6 bases). Trimming removed 6 bases from V and 7 bases from J, with 20 bases in between. There are 14 residues in the CDR3. Germline lookup yields CDR1 SGHRS and CDR2 YFSETQ. DNA of the CDR3: TGCGCCAGCACCCGGACAGCAGATATAGGGGAGCAGTACTTC. Translated: CASTRTADIGEQYF. The full variable domain, its missing parts supplied by reference TRBV5-1 and TRBJ2-7, is KAGVTQTPRYLIKTRGQQVTLSCSPISGHRSVSWYQQTPGQGLQFLFEYFSETQRNKGNFPGRFSGRQFSNSRSEMNVSTLELGDSALYLCASTRTADIGEQYFGPGTRLTVT.

V and J are TRBV7-9 and TRBJ2-4; D remains ambiguous. This CDR3 is 15 amino acids long. Deletions cut 1 base from V and 3 bases from J, with 10 bases between. Germline V CDR1 and CDR2: SEHNR, FQNEAQ (reference sequence). CDR3 nucleotide sequence: TGTGCCAGCAGCTTAGAGCCCCTTGGCAAAAACATTCAGTACTTC. As protein: CASSLEPLGKNIQYF.

The V and J genes are TRBV2 and TRBJ2-5; either TRBD1 or TRBD2 may fit D (6 bases each). Looked up from germline, CDR1 is SNHLY and CDR2 is FYNNEI. The V end lost 7 bases, the J end lost 2 bases, and 11 bases lay between the germline ends. CDR3 size: 13 residues. In DNA form, the CDR3 reads TGTGCCAGCACTCAGGGGAGGCAAGAGACCCAGTACTTC. Translation: CASTQGRQETQYF.